This T cell receptor beta chain came from a study of breast tumors, draining lymph nodes, adjacent tissues. General study results and limits: Tumor and nontumor repertoires were significantly more similar in luminal-like than in basal-like breast cancer.

Using its own MiXCR run on the multiplex PCR reads, TCRdb lists one record per CDR3 protein. The sample shows 70,000 or so distinct CDR3 sequences, less than 45% of them seen only once. The table lists this clonotype with many counts. Its antigen is not identified. Germline V gene sequence: CDR1 SGHTA, CDR2 FQGTGA. This CDR3 has 15 amino acids. Trimming pared 3 bases from V and 4 bases from J, leaving 12 bases between. This rearrangement joins TRBV7-3 to TRBJ2-2; D perhaps matches TRBD2 (6 bases). Sequencing input: breast tumor tissue. This clonotype was sampled from a female donor with breast cancer. Some clones in this sample may be carry-over from other donors' samples. CDR3 sequence (DNA): TGTGCCAGCAGCTTGACTAGAGGGCCCACCGGGGAGCTGTTTTTT. Its translation is CASSLTRGPTGELFF.